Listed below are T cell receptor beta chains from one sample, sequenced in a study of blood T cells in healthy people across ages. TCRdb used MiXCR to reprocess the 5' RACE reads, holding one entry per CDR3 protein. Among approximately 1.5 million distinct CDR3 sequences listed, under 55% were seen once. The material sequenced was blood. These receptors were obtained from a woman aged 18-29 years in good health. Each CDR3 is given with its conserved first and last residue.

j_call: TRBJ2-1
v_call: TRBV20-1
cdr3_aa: CSALAGTGSNEQFF

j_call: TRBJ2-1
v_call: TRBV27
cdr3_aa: CASSSSGTYSSYNEQFF

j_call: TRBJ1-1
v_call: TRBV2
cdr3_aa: CASSSTGSRTEAFF

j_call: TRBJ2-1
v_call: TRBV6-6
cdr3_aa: CASTSGGHEQFF

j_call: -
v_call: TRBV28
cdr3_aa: CASSFLIAGSYEQYF

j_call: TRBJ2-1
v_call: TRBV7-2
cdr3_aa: CASSLESSPHEQFF

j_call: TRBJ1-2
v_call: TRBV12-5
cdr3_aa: CASGPPTGPFDYGYTF

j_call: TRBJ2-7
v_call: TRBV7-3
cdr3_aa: CASSLTYGSYEQYF

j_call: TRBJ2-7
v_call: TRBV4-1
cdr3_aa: CASSQWGQGYEQYF

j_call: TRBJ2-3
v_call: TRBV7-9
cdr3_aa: CASVHGGGTDTQYF

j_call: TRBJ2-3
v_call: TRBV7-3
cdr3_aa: CASSWAASGMGSDTQYF

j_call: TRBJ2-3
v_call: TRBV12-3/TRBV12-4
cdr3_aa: CASSLALSAGGTDTQYF

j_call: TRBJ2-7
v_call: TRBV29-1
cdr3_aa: CSVEAQGKREQYF

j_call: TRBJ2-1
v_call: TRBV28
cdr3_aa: CASSLSAGNSNEQFF

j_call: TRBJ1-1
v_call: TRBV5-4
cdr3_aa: CASSFDRGQDEAFF

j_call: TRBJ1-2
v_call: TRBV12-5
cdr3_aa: CASGLIGGRSYGYTF

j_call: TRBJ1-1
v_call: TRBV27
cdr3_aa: CASKWGGATEAFF

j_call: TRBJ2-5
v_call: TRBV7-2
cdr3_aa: CASSKAVGGQETQYF

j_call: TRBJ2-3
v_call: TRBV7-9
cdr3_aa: CASSRMGELITDTQYF

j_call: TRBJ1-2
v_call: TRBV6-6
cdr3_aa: CASSSSGQGSNYGYTF

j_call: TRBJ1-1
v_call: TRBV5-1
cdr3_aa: CASSPQGANTEAFF

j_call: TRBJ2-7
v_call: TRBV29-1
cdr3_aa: CSGESNYEQYF

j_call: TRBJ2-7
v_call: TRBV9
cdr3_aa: CAGSPHWGSSYEQYF

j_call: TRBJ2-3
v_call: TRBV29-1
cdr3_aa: CSVDPTDYTQYF

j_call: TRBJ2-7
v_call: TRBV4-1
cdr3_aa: CASSHVQGNNEQYF

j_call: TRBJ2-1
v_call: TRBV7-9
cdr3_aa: CASNSAFYNEQFF

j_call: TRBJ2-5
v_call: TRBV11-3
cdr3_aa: CASSLSATQETQYF

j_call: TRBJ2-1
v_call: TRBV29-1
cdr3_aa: CSVDSAGNHEQFF

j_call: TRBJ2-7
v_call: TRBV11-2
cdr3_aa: CASSPWTGGNEQYF

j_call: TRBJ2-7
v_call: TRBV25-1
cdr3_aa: CASSARGTGTYEQYF

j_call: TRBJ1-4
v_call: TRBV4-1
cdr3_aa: CASSQGFWPDEKLFF

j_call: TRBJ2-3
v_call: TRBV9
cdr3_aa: CASSVTSGDIRDTQYF

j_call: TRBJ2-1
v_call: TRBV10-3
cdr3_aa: CAISGRSGINEQFF

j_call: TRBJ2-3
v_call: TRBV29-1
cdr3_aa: CSVLAGGLDTQYF

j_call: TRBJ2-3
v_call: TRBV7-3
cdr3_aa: CASSSWTSGRPTSTDTQYF

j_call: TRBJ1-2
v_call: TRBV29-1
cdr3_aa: CSVPHRGRDGGYTF

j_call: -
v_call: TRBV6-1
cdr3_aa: CASSDSVRSYNEQYF

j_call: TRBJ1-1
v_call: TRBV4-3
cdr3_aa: CASSQVRGYTEAFF

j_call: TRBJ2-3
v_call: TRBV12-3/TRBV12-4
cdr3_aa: CASSYSAHTGVDTQYF

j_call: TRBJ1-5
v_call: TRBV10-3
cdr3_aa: CATDDRGSNQPQHF

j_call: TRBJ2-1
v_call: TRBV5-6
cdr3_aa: CASSLGDDYNEQFF